Each of the 22 T cell receptor beta chains below was sequenced from the same sample in a study of T cells in Graves' hyperthyroidism and ophthalmopathy. Template material for amplifying TCR beta CDR3 regions consisted of RNA transcripts. Researchers ran a first-round RT-PCR on the TCR CDR3 using the HTBI primer set. TCRdb re-derived calls from the multiplex PCR reads in MiXCR, one entry per CDR3 protein. This sample has 500,000 to 800,000 distinct CDR3 sequences, with around 15% found just once. The sequenced material came from blood. The receptors come from a woman aged 50 to 65 with Graves' ophthalmopathy.

Points on this clonotype: A much larger clone differs from this one at a single base, so this may be a read error. The chain uses TRBV6-5 and TRBJ2-7; 12 positions match TRBD2. The CDR3 extends over 16 amino acids. The V gene's germline CDR1 is MNHEY and CDR2 SVGAGI. CDR3 nucleotide sequence: TGTGCCAGCAGTTATTTCGGACTAGCGGGGAGCTACGAGCGGTACTTC. Amino acid sequence: CASSYFGLAGSYERYF.

Ten or more counts support this clonotype. V usage is TRBV28 and J usage is TRBJ2-5, with TRBD2 matching 7 bases. The CDR3 sequence is 17 residues long. The J segment lost 5 bases and the V segment lost 3 bases, leaving 15 bases of the junction unmatched. Germline lookup yields CDR1 MDHEN and CDR2 SYDVKM. CDR3 amino acids: CASSLIGGAGVGETQYF. Written as DNA, the CDR3 is TGTGCCAGCAGTTTGATTGGAGGGGCGGGAGTAGGGGAGACCCAGTACTTC.

V is TRBV6-5 and J is TRBJ2-2; 8 bases fit TRBD1. Germline V gene sequence: CDR1 MNHEY, CDR2 SVGAGI. The CDR3 covers 12 residues. Trimming at V came to 10 bases and at J to 6 bases, leaving 4 bases not matched to a gene. The CDR3 region has the DNA TGTGCCATCGGACAGGGTGCCGGGGAGCTGTTTTTT. Translated, it gives CAIGQGAGELFF.

This clonotype was recorded a few times. J is TRBJ2-1 and V is TRBV6-1; TRBD1 matches 8 bases. The junction had 8 bases not matched to a gene; V was cut back by 3 bases and J by 7 bases. Germline CDR1 and CDR2: MNHNS and SASEGT. This CDR3 comprises 15 residues. CDR3 sequence (DNA): TGTGCCAGCAGTGACTCGTCCAGGGGGCGTAATGAGCAGTTCTTC. Translated: CASSDSSRGRNEQFF.

This clonotype showed up many times. CDR3 DNA: TGTGCCAGCAGTCGGGGGACAGGGGGCGCGCACGAGCAGTACTTC. This encodes CASSRGTGGAHEQYF. The V gene is TRBV28, the J gene TRBJ2-7, with 12 bases that match TRBD1. This CDR3 region has 15 residues. Germline CDR1 is MDHEN and CDR2 is SYDVKM. With V trimmed by 5 bases and J by 5 bases, 7 bases remained unmatched.

This clonotype was observed at least ten times. The chain carries TRBV18 and TRBJ2-7; 13 positions match TRBD2. Germline V gives CDR1 KGHSH, CDR2 LQKENI. The V segment lost 3 bases and the J segment 3 bases; nucleotides outside the gene matches: 5. The CDR3 totals 16 residues. CDR3 region: CASSPGLAGRGYEQYF. The CDR3 DNA is TGTGCCAGCTCACCGGGACTAGCGGGACGGGGCTACGAGCAGTACTTC.

This clonotype was seen many times. The V call is TRBV10-3, the J call TRBJ1-1, with D perhaps matching TRBD1 (5 bases). Trimming took 7 bases from V and 4 from J, leaving 13 bases between them. In germline, CDR1 is ENHRY, CDR2 SYGVKD. This CDR3 has 13 amino acids. CDR3 residues: CAITKDRSTEAFF. CDR3 sequence (DNA): TGTGCCATCACCAAAGACAGATCCACTGAAGCTTTCTTT.

The J gene is TRBJ1-5, the V gene TRBV27; TRBD1 might be the D (6 bases). The CDR3 sequence is 14 residues long. CDR1 is MNHEY, CDR2 SMNVEV, per germline (reference sequence). The V end lost 8 bases, the J end lost 1 base, and 12 bases lay between the germline ends. CDR3 bases: TGTGCCAGCGGCAGGGGCCACAGCAATCAGCCCCAGCATTTT. Its protein is CASGRGHSNQPQHF.

In the case of this clonotype: A much larger clone sits a single nucleotide away, making a read error possible. The chain carries TRBV20-1 and TRBJ2-7; 10 bases line up with TRBD2. CDR1 is DFQATT and CDR2 is SNEGSKA in the germline V gene (reference sequence). The CDR3 length is 15 residues. In DNA form, the CDR3 reads TGCAGTGCTGGAGATGGCGCTAGCGGGAGCTACGAGCAGTACTTC. Its protein is CSAGDGASGSYEQYF.

This clonotype was picked up a small number of times. The chain couples TRBV20-1 to TRBJ2-1; TRBD2 aligns across 7 bases. CDR1 is DFQATT, CDR2 SNEGSKA, per germline (reference sequence). The CDR3 runs to 15 residues. After removal of 2 bases from V and 7 bases from J, the junction contained 11 bases not matched to a gene. The CDR3 DNA sequence: TGCAGTGCTAGATATACCGGGACTATACGTAATGAGCAGTTCTTC. As protein: CSARYTGTIRNEQFF.

This clonotype was seen many times. The rearrangement links TRBV6-6 to TRBJ2-2, with unresolved D. This CDR3 has 13 residues. From germline, CDR1 is MNHNY and CDR2 SVGAGI (reference sequence). Trimming removed 0 bases from V and 5 bases from J, with 4 bases in between. CDR3 DNA sequence: TGTGCCAGCAGTTACTCTGAGACCGGGGAGCTGTTTTTT. This gives the protein CASSYSETGELFF.

The chain has TRBV29-1 and TRBJ2-2; 15 positions match TRBD2. Trimming at V came to 5 bases and at J to 1 base, leaving 5 bases not matched to a gene. CDR3 length: 17 amino acids. Germline CDR1 reads SQVTM; CDR2 reads ANQGSEA. The CDR3 reads CSVRTSGRAGNTGELFF. The CDR3 DNA sequence: TGCAGCGTTAGGACTAGCGGGAGGGCCGGGAACACCGGGGAGCTGTTTTTT.

The chain is built from TRBV19 and TRBJ2-7; D unresolved. Trimming removed 2 bases from V and 2 bases from J, with 13 bases in between. This CDR3 comprises 15 residues. Germline V gives CDR1 LNHDA, CDR2 SQIVND (reference sequence). CDR3 amino acids: CASSISATATYEQYF. In nucleotides, the CDR3 is TGTGCCAGTAGTATATCGGCTACTGCGACCTACGAGCAGTACTTC.

Comments on this clonotype: At one end, the junction sequence differs from germline, possibly due to a read error. The chain uses TRBV6-2 or TRBV6-3 and TRBJ2-1; D may be TRBD2 (5 bases). Germline assignment: CDR1 MNHEY and CDR2 SVGEGT. This CDR3 contains 16 residues. The CDR3 region is CASSAFRGSSHNEQFF. DNA for the CDR3: TGTGCCAGCAGTGCCTTCCGAGGGAGCTCCCACAATGAGCAGTTCTTC.

This clonotype was recorded many times. V gene TRBV3-1 combines with J gene TRBJ1-1; 7 nucleotides match TRBD1. Trimming removed 5 bases from V and 9 bases from J; junction bases left unmatched: 12. The length of the CDR3 is 14 residues. The germline gives CDR1 LGHDT, CDR2 YNNKEL (reference sequence). The CDR3 loop reads CASSFWDRGKQAFF. The DNA of the CDR3 is TGTGCCAGCAGCTTCTGGGACAGAGGGAAACAAGCTTTCTTT.

This clonotype was counted between two and nine times. In nucleotides, the CDR3 is TGTGCCAGCAGCTTAGGAATTCCCAAAAACATTCAGTACTTC. This encodes CASSLGIPKNIQYF. The chain is built from TRBV7-8 and TRBJ2-4; D remains unclear. The CDR3 totals 14 residues. Trimming stripped 1 base from V and 2 bases from J, with 6 bases between. Germline V gene sequence: CDR1 SGHVS, CDR2 FQNEAQ.

This clonotype was counted between two and nine times. J is TRBJ2-4 and V is TRBV4-3; possible D gene TRBD2, 7 bases. Germline assignment: CDR1 LGHNA and CDR2 YSLEER. The CDR3 consists of 15 residues. V was cut by 1 base and J by 7 bases, with 14 bases left in between. The CDR3 DNA follows: TGCGCCAGCAGCCAAGGGTCGGGGGGCTGGAACATTCAGTACTTC. It codes for CASSQGSGGWNIQYF.

This clonotype was found a few times. The J gene is TRBJ2-7, the V gene TRBV5-1; 7 nucleotides line up with TRBD1. The V gene end was trimmed by 4 bases and the J gene end by 3 bases; junction bases not matched to a gene: 13. Germline lookup yields CDR1 SGHRS and CDR2 YFSETQ. This CDR3 comprises 16 residues. The CDR3 coding sequence is TGCGCCAGCAGCCCAACCGGGACAGAGACCTTCTACGAGCAGTACTTC. Protein sequence: CASSPTGTETFYEQYF.

This clonotype came up many times. This chain links TRBV11-2 with TRBJ2-7; 9 bases align to TRBD1. CDR3 length equals 13 residues. V dropped 4 bases and J dropped 3; count of bases not matched to a gene: 1. Looked up from germline, CDR1 is SGHAT and CDR2 is FQNNGV. CDR3 nucleotides: TGTGCCAGCAGCTCGGGACAGGGCTACGAGCAGTACTTC. Its protein product is CASSSGQGYEQYF.

The chain has TRBV6-1 and TRBJ2-1; D possibly corresponds to TRBD2 (5 bases). V was cut by 7 bases and J by 6 bases, with 22 bases left in between. The CDR3 covers 16 residues. Germline V gives CDR1 MNHNS, CDR2 SASEGT. The CDR3 here is CASTTRTWTEANEQFF. In nucleotides, the CDR3 is TGTGCCAGCACGACCCGGACTTGGACTGAAGCCAATGAGCAGTTCTTC.

This clonotype was seen repeatedly, ten times or more. V and J are TRBV7-9 and TRBJ2-7; 7 nucleotides align to TRBD2. The germline V gene has CDR1 SEHNR and CDR2 FQNEAQ (reference sequence). The V gene end was trimmed by 2 bases and the J gene end by 3 bases; junction bases not matched to a gene: 13. This CDR3 is 17 amino acids long. The CDR3 loop is CASSLPVTGGSIYEQYF. The CDR3 DNA is TGTGCCAGCAGCTTACCCGTAACTGGCGGGAGTATCTACGAGCAGTACTTC.

This clonotype has at least ten counts. The gene calls are TRBV29-1 and TRBJ2-3; D possibly corresponds to TRBD2 (6 bases). The V gene lost 4 bases and the J gene lost 0 bases, with 11 bases spanning the gap. Germline V gives CDR1 SQVTM, CDR2 ANQGSEA. This CDR3 region has 14 residues. The CDR3 sequence: CSVVVAASTDTQYF. The CDR3 DNA is TGCAGCGTTGTGGTAGCGGCTAGCACAGATACGCAGTATTTT.